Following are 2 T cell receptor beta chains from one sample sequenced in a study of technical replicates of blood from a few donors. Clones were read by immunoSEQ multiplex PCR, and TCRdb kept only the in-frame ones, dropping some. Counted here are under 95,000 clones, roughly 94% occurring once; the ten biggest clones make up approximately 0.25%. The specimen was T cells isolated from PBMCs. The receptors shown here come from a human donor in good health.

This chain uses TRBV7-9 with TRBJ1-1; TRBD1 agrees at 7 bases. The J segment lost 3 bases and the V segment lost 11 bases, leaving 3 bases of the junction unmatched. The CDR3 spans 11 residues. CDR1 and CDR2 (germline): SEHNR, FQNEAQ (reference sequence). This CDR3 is CAGDRDTEAFF. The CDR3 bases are TGTGCCGGGGACAGAGACACTGAAGCTTTCTTT.

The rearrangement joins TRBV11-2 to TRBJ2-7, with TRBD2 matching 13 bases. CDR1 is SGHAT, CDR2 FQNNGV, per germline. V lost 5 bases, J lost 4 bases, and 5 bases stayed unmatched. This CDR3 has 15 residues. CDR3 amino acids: CASSRLAGGLYEQYF. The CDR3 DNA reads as TGTGCCAGCAGCCGACTAGCGGGGGGACTTTACGAGCAGTACTTC.